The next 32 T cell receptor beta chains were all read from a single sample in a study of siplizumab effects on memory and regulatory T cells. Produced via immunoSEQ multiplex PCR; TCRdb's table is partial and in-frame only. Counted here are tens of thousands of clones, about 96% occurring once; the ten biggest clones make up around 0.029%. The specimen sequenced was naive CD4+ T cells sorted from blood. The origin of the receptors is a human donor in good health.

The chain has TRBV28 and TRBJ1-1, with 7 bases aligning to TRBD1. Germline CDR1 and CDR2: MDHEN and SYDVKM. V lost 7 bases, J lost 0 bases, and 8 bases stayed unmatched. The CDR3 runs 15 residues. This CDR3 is CASKPPGQLNTEAFF. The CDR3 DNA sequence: TGTGCCAGCAAACCCCCGGGACAGCTGAACACTGAAGCTTTCTTT.

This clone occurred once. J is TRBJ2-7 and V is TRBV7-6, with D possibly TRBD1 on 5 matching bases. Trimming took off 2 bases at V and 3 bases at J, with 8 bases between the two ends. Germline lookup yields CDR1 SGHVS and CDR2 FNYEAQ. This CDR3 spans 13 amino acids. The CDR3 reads CASSLSQGYEQYF. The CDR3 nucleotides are TGTGCCAGCAGCTTAAGTCAGGGCTACGAGCAGTACTTC.

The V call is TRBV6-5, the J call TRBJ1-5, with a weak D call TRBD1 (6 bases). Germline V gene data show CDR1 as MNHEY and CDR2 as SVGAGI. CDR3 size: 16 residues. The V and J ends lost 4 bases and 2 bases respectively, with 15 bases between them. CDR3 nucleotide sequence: TGTGCCAGCAGTTCCGCTTCTCAGGGGCGCAATCAGCCCCAGCATTTT. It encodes CASSSASQGRNQPQHF.

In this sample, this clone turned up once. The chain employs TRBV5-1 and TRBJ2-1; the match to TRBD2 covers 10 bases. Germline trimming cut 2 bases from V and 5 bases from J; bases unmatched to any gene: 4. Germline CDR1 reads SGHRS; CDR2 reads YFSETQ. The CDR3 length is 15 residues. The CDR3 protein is CASSLLAGLHNEQFF. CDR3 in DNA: TGCGCCAGCAGCTTACTAGCGGGACTGCACAATGAGCAGTTCTTC.

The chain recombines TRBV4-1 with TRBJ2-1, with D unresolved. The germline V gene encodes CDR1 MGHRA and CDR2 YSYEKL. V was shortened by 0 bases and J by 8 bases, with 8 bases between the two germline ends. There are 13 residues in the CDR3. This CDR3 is CASSQDFLHEQFF. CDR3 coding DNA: TGCGCCAGCAGCCAAGATTTCCTGCATGAGCAGTTCTTC.

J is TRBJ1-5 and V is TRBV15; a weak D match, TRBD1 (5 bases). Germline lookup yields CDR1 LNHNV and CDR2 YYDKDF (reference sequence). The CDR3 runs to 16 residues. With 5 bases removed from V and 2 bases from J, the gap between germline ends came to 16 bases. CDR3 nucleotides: TGTGCCACCAGCGCCCGGGGCGTAGGTGGCAATCAGCCCCAGCATTTT. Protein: CATSARGVGGNQPQHF.

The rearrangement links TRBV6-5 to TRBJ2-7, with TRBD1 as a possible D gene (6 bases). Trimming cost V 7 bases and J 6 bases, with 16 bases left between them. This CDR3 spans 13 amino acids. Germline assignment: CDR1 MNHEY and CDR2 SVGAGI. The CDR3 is CASISPGRGEQYF. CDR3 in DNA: TGTGCCAGCATCTCCCCGGGCAGGGGCGAGCAGTACTTC.

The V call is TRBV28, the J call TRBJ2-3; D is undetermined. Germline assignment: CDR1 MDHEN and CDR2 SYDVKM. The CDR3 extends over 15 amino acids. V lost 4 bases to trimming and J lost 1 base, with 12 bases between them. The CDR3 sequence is CASSSPGQGTDTQYF. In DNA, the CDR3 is TGTGCCAGCAGTTCCCCTGGGCAGGGCACAGATACGCAGTATTTT.

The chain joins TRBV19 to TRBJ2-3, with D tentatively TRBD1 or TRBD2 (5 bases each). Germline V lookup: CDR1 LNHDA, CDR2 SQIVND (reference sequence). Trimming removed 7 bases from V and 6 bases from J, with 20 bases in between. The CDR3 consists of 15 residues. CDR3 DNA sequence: TGTGCCAGTATAAATAACAGGAGAACGGGGGATACGCAGTATTTT. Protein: CASINNRRTGDTQYF.

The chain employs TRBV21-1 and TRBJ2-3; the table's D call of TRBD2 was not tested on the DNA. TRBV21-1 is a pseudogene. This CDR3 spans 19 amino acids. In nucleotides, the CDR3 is TGTGCCAGCAGCAGGATACGGGGGAGGCTGTTTAACTTCACAGATACGCAGTATTTT. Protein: CASSRIRGRLFNFTDTQYF.

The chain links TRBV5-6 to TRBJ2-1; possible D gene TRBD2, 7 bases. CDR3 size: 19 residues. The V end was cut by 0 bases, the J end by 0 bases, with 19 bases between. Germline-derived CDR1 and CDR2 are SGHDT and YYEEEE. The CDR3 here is CASSLAGAGALPSYNEQFF. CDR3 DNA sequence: TGTGCCAGCAGCTTGGCAGGTGCGGGGGCCCTCCCCTCCTACAATGAGCAGTTCTTC. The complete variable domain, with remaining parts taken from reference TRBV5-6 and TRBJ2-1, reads DAGVTQSPTHLIKTRGQQVTLRCSPKSGHDTVSWYQQALGQGPQFIFQYYEEEERQRGNFPDRFSGHQFPNYSSELNVNALLLGDSALYLCASSLAGAGALPSYNEQFFGPGTRLTVL.

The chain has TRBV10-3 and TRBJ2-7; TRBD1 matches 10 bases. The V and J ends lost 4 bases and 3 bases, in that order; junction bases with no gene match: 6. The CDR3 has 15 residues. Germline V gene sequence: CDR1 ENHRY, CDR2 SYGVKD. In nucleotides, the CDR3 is TGTGCCATCAGTGCCAGGACAGGGGGGGACTACGAGCAGTACTTC. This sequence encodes CAISARTGGDYEQYF.

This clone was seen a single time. Written as DNA, the CDR3 is TGTGCCAGCAGCGAATTCAGGGCGAATGAGCAGTTCTTC. The encoded protein is CASSEFRANEQFF. This chain connects TRBV7-6 to TRBJ2-1; tentatively, D is TRBD1 (5 bases). In germline, CDR1 is SGHVS, CDR2 FNYEAQ. The CDR3 contains 13 residues. With 5 bases removed from V and 7 bases from J, the gap between germline ends came to 12 bases.

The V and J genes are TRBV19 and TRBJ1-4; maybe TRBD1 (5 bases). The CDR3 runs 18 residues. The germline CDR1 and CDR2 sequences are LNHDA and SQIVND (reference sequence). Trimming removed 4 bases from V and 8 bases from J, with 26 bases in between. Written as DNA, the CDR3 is TGTGCCAGTAGTAGTAATGGGCCTAGGGGACGTGGCGACGAAAAACTGTTTTTT. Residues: CASSSNGPRGRGDEKLFF.

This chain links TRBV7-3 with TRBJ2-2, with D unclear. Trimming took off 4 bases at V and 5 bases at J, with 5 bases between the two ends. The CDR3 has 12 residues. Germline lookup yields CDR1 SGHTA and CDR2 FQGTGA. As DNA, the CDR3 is TGTGCCAGCAGCTCCGGGACCGGGGAGCTGTTTTTT. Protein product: CASSSGTGELFF.

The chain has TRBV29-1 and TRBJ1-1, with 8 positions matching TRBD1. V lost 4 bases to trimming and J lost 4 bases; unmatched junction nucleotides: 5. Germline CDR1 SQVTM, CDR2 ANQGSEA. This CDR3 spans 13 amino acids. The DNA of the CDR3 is TGCAGCGTTGGTGACAGGGGCATCACTGAAGCTTTCTTT. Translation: CSVGDRGITEAFF.

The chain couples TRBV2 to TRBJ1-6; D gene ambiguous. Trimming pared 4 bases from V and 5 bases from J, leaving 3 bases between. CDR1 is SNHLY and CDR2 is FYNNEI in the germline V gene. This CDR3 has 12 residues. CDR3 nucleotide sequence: TGTGCCAGCAGTGGAGATAATTCACCCCTCCACTTT. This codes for CASSGDNSPLHF.

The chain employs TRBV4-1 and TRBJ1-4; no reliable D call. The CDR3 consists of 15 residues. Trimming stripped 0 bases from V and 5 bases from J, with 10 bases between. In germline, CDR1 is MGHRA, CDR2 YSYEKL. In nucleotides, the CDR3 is TGCGCCAGCAGCCAAGACCGTCGGGAGAATGAAAAACTGTTTTTT. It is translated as CASSQDRRENEKLFF.

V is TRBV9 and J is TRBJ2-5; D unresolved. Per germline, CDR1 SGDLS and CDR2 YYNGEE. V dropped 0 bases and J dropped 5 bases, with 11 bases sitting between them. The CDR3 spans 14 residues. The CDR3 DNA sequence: TGTGCCAGCAGCGTAGCGGCTAGGGCGGAGACCCAGTACTTC. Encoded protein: CASSVAARAETQYF.

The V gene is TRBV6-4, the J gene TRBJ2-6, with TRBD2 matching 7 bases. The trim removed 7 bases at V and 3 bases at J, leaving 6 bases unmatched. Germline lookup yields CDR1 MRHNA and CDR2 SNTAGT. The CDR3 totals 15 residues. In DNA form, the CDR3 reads TGTGCCAGCAAATGGTCGGGAGGTGGGGCCAACGTCCTGACTTTC. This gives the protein CASKWSGGGANVLTF.

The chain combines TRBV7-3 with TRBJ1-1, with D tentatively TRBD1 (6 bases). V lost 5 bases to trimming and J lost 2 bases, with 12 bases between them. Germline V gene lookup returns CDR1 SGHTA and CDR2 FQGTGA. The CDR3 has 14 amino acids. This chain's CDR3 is CASSLQGINTEAFF. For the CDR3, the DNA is TGTGCCAGCAGCCTACAGGGAATTAACACTGAAGCTTTCTTT.

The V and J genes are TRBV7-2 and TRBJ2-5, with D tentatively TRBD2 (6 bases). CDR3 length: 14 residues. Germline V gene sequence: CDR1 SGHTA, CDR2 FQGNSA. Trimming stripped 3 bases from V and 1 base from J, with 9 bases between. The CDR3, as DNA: TGTGCCAGCAGCTTTGGGGGAGGCCAAGAGACCCAGTACTTC. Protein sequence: CASSFGGGQETQYF.

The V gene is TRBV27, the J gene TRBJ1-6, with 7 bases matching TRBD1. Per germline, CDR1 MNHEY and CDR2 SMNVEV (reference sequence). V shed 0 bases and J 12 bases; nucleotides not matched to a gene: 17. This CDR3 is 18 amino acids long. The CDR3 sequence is CASSLSSGPGTAARPLHF. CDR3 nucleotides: TGTGCCAGCAGTTTATCTTCGGGGCCCGGGACAGCAGCGAGACCCCTCCACTTT.

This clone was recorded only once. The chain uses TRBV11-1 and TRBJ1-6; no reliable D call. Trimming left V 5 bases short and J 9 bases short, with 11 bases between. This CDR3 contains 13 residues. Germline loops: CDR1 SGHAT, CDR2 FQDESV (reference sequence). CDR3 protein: CASSPVWSSPLHF. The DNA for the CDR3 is TGTGCCAGCAGCCCTGTCTGGTCTTCACCCCTCCACTTT.

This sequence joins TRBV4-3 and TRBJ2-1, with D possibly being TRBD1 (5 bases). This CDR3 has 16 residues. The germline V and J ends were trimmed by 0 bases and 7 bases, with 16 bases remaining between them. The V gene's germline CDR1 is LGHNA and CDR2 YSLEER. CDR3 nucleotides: TGCGCCAGCAGCCAAGAGATGCGACAGAGTATGAATGAGCAGTTCTTC. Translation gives CASSQEMRQSMNEQFF.

The CDR3 region has the DNA TGTGCCAGCAGCGTGGGGGGAACGAATCACTACGAGCAGTACTTC. Translation gives CASSVGGTNHYEQYF. The chain carries TRBV9 and TRBJ2-7, with D possibly TRBD2 on 6 matching bases. Per the germline V gene, CDR1 is SGDLS and CDR2 is YYNGEE. There are 15 residues in the CDR3. V dropped 2 bases and J dropped 3 bases, with 15 bases sitting between them.

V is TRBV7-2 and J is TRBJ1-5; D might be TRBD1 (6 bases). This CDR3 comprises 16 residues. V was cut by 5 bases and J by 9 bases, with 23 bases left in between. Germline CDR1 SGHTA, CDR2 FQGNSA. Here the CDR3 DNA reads TGTGCCAGCAGCCCCCGAGACAGGAGGGGGTTTTTGCCCCAGCATTTT. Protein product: CASSPRDRRGFLPQHF.

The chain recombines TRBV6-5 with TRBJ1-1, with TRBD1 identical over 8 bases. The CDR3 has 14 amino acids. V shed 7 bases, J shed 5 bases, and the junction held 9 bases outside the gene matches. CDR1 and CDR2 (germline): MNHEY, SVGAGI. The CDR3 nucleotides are TGTGCCAGCACCCAAGGACAGGGTGGGACTGAAGCTTTCTTT. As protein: CASTQGQGGTEAFF.

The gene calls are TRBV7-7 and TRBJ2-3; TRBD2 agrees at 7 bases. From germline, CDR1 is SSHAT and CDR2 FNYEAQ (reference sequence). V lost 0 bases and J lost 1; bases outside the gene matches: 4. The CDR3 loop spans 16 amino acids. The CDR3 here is CASSLAPAGGTDTQYF. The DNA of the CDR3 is TGTGCCAGCAGCTTAGCGCCGGCGGGGGGCACAGATACGCAGTATTTT.

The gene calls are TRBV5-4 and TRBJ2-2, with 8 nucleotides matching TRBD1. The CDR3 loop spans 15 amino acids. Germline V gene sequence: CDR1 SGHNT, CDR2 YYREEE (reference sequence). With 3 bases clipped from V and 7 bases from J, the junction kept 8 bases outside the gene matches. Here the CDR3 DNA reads TGTGCCAGCAGCTCCAGGGGGCACAAGGTCGGGGAGCTGTTTTTT. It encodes CASSSRGHKVGELFF. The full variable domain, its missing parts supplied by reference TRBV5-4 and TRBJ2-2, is ETGVTQSPTHLIKTRGQQVTLRCSSQSGHNTVSWYQQALGQGPQFIFQYYREEENGRGNFPPRFSGLQFPNYSSELNVNALELDDSALYLCASSSRGHKVGELFFGEGSRLTVL.

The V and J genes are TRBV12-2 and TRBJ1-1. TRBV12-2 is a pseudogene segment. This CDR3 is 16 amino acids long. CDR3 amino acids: CASRLSGRSRNTEAFF. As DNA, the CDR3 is TGTGCAAGTCGCTTATCGGGCAGGTCGAGGAACACTGAAGCTTTCTTT.

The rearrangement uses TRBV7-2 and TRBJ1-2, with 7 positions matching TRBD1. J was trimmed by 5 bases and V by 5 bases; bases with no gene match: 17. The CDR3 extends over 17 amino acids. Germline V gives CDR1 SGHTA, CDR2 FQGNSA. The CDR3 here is CASSVRRDSLARYGYTF. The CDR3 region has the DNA TGTGCCAGCAGCGTCAGAAGGGACAGCCTCGCTCGGTATGGCTACACCTTC.